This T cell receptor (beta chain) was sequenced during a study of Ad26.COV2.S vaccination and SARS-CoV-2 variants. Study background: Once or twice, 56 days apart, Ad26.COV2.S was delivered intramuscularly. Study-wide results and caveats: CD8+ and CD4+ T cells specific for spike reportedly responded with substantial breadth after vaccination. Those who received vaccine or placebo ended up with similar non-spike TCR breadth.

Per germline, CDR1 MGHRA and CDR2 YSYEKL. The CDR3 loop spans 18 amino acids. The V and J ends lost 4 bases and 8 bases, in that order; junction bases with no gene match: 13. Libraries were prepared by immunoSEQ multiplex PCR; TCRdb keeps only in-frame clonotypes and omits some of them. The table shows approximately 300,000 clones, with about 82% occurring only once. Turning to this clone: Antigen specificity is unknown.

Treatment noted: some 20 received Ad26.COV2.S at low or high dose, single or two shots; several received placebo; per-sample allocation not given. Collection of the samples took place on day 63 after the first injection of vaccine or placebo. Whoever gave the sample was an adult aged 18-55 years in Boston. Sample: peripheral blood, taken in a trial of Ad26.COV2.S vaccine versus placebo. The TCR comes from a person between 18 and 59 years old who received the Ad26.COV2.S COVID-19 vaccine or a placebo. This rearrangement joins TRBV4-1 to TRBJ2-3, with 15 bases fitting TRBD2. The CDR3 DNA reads TGCGCCAGCAGCCCTCGTCCCGGGACTAGCGGGGGGAGCTTTACGCAGTATTTT. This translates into CASSPRPGTSGGSFTQYF.